Given below is one T cell receptor (beta chain) in context. This entry comes from a study of blood T cell repertoires in COVID-19. Study as a whole: COVID-19 samples, acute and convalescent, were from the United States, Italy and Spain. T cells, B-cell-depleted T cells, or PBMCs supplied cDNA or gDNA.

Germline V gene lookup returns CDR1 SGDLS and CDR2 YYNGEE. The CDR3 runs to 13 residues. V was clipped by 1 base and J by 7 bases; unmatched bases: 1. As originally analysed: Reference gene primer amplification gave estimated nucleated cell counts. This table comes from immunoSEQ multiplex PCR, and its TCRdb copy is limited to in-frame clones, with some not included. V and J calls plus clone size are reproduced from that table; the DNA served to infer D and trimming. The table includes about 520,000 clones, approximately 83% detected once. The clonotype comes from a human donor in a cohort sampled during active COVID-19. The V gene is TRBV9, the J gene TRBJ1-2, with 10 bases lining up with TRBD1. What was sequenced was peripheral blood. This CDR3 is CASSVRQGAGYTF. DNA of the CDR3: TGTGCCAGCAGCGTACGACAGGGGGCTGGCTACACCTTC.